This TCR beta chain comes out of a study of naive and memory T cell subsets. Both TRBC1 and TRBC2 were covered by a beta constant-region primer of two equimolar oligonucleotides. Nested alpha and beta constant-region primers with the SP2 primer drove four PCR rounds on ligated cDNA. TCRdb redid the calling of the UMI-ligation and nested PCR reads with MiXCR, one entry per CDR3 protein. The sample lists 99,000 or so distinct CDR3 sequences, 13% to 15% seen once, with around 2.7% in the top ten. Findings of the study overall: Over 90% of naive TCR sequences appeared only once after error correction, unlike memory subsets. Expression changes during T cell differentiation may affect RNA-based TCR counts. Naive repertoires, especially CD8, held a few larger clonotypes, possibly memory cells re-expressing CD45RA.

This CDR3 spans 13 amino acids. The V gene end was trimmed by 3 bases and the J gene end by 6 bases; junction bases not matched to a gene: 0. Germline lookup yields CDR1 GTSNPN and CDR2 SVGIG (reference sequence). From the second PCR step, alpha and beta chains were amplified apart. This clonotype was counted a few times. The antigen is not known. This chain links TRBV30 with TRBJ1-6, with TRBD1 matching over 9 bases. Specimen: naive CD8+ T cells from blood. This clonotype originated in a human donor in good health. The CDR3 sequence: CAWRDRGNSPLHF. In DNA form, the CDR3 reads TGTGCCTGGAGGGACAGGGGTAATTCACCCCTCCACTTT.